One sample yielded the 17 T cell receptor beta chains listed below, sequenced in a study of T cell responses to AZD1222 COVID-19 vaccine. The method was immunoSEQ multiplex PCR; TCRdb's version includes in-frame clones alone and lacks a portion of them. The sample contains tens of thousands of clones, about nine tenths of which appear only once. The sample here was peripheral blood, taken on day 0 of AZD1222 vaccination. These receptors all stem from an adult in good health.

The chain is built from TRBV6-4 and TRBJ1-6, with D possibly being TRBD1 (6 bases). V shed 0 bases and J shed 11 bases, with 11 bases lying between them. The CDR3 has 14 amino acids. The germline V gene encodes CDR1 MRHNA and CDR2 SNTAGT. The CDR3 sequence: CASSDSGAGAPLHF. In DNA, the CDR3 is TGTGCCAGCAGTGACTCGGGGGCTGGGGCACCCCTCCACTTT.

V usage is TRBV5-4 and J usage is TRBJ1-6; D gene ambiguous. Deletions cut 2 bases from V and 7 bases from J, with 10 bases between. The CDR3 contains 14 residues. Germline CDR1 and CDR2: SGHNT and YYREEE (reference sequence). The CDR3 loop is CASSFRSPNSPLHF. CDR3 sequence (DNA): TGTGCCAGCAGCTTCCGGAGTCCCAATTCACCCCTCCACTTT.

This chain uses TRBV28 with TRBJ1-1; TRBD1 might be the D (6 bases). V was pared by 6 bases and J by 3 bases, with 17 bases between. Germline V gene lookup returns CDR1 MDHEN and CDR2 SYDVKM. CDR3 length: 15 residues. The CDR3: CASRVSGGAHTEAFF. CDR3 nucleotide sequence: TGTGCCAGCAGGGTATCCGGGGGGGCCCACACTGAAGCTTTCTTT.

The V gene is TRBV6-5, the J gene TRBJ2-2, with no clear D. The germline gives CDR1 MNHEY, CDR2 SVGAGI. V lost 4 bases and J lost 2, with 11 bases in between. This CDR3 region has 15 residues. Written as DNA, the CDR3 is TGTGCCAGCAGTTTAGGAGCGACTAACACCGGGGAGCTGTTTTTT. Its protein product is CASSLGATNTGELFF.

The chain is built from TRBV19 and TRBJ1-1, with D possibly being TRBD1 (5 bases). Germline CDR1 and CDR2: LNHDA and SQIVND (reference sequence). This CDR3 has 14 residues. The V gene lost 10 bases and the J gene lost 13 bases, with 28 bases spanning the gap. The CDR3, as DNA: TGTGCCACTTCAGACCGACTATTTGAACAGGCAGGTTTCTTT. Protein product: CATSDRLFEQAGFF.

V gene TRBV9 combines with J gene TRBJ2-2, with D unresolved. Germline CDR1 SGDLS, CDR2 YYNGEE. V lost 0 bases to trimming and J lost 0 bases, with 12 bases between them. There are 17 residues in the CDR3. CDR3 protein: CASSVAYHGANTGELFF. DNA for the CDR3: TGTGCCAGCAGCGTAGCTTATCACGGCGCGAACACCGGGGAGCTGTTTTTT.

The V and J genes are TRBV6-5 and TRBJ1-1, with D unclear. Germline V gives CDR1 MNHEY, CDR2 SVGAGI. CDR3 size: 14 residues. Deletions cut 5 bases from V and 4 bases from J, with 14 bases between. CDR3 bases: TGTGCCAGCAGTCCGACCCGATATAGCACTGAAGCTTTCTTT. Its translation: CASSPTRYSTEAFF.

The chain links TRBV28 to TRBJ1-2; TRBD1 is a possible D gene (5 bases). From germline, CDR1 is MDHEN and CDR2 SYDVKM. V was shortened by 7 bases and J by 4 bases, with 16 bases between the two germline ends. The CDR3 spans 14 residues. CDR3 sequence (DNA): TGTGCCAGCAACAACGCGGGGGTTGGCTATGGCTACACCTTC. This sequence encodes CASNNAGVGYGYTF.

This rearrangement joins TRBV6-2 or TRBV6-3 to TRBJ1-1, with D perhaps matching TRBD1 (6 bases). Trimming pared 2 bases from V and 11 bases from J, leaving 9 bases between. In germline, CDR1 is MNHEY, CDR2 SVGEGT. The CDR3 sequence is 11 residues long. CDR3 protein: CASSYGQGAFF. CDR3 DNA sequence: TGTGCCAGCAGTTACGGTCAGGGGGCTTTCTTT.

The chain has TRBV6-2 or TRBV6-3 and TRBJ2-7; 10 bases agree with TRBD2. V trimming: 5 bases; J trimming: 5 bases; junction bases outside the gene matches: 6. The germline CDR1 and CDR2 sequences are MNHEY and SVGEGT. This CDR3 comprises 14 residues. Here the CDR3 DNA reads TGTGCCAGCAGTGTGAGCGGGGGGGCTCACGAGCAGTACTTC. Translating gives CASSVSGGAHEQYF.

This sequence joins TRBV30 and TRBJ1-1; 9 bases map to TRBD1. The ends lost 3 bases at V and 7 bases at J; junction bases unmatched: 6. CDR1 is GTSNPN and CDR2 is SVGIG in the germline V gene (reference sequence). The CDR3 runs 13 residues. The CDR3 nucleotides read TGTGCCTGGAGATGGGGACAGGGTGGTGAAGCTTTCTTT. This translates into CAWRWGQGGEAFF.

V is TRBV2 and J is TRBJ2-2, with 12 bases lining up with TRBD2. Per germline, CDR1 SNHLY and CDR2 FYNNEI. This CDR3 has 18 amino acids. V lost 3 bases to trimming and J lost 2 bases; unmatched junction nucleotides: 7. The CDR3 loop reads CASSEVSSGGANTGELFF. DNA for the CDR3: TGTGCCAGCAGTGAGGTCTCTAGCGGGGGGGCAAACACCGGGGAGCTGTTTTTT.

The rearrangement uses TRBV3-1 (or the pseudogene TRBV3-2) and TRBJ2-1, with 9 bases matching TRBD2. The CDR3 is made up of 17 amino acids. Germline V lookup: CDR1 LGHDT, CDR2 YNNKEL (reference sequence). Losses at the gene ends were 6 bases for V and 1 base for J; bases not matched to a gene: 10. CDR3 amino acids: CASRSWGAGGSYNEQFF. CDR3 sequence (DNA): TGTGCCAGCAGATCATGGGGAGCGGGAGGTTCCTACAATGAGCAGTTCTTC.

The chain links TRBV4-1 to TRBJ2-1; 13 nucleotides match TRBD2. This CDR3 is 16 amino acids long. V was pared by 5 bases and J by 7 bases, with 8 bases of the junction left unmatched. The germline V gene encodes CDR1 MGHRA and CDR2 YSYEKL. The CDR3 is CASSTRTSGRSNEQFF. CDR3 DNA: TGCGCCAGCAGCACTCGGACTAGCGGGAGATCAAATGAGCAGTTCTTC.

The J gene is TRBJ2-7, the V gene TRBV4-1; 10 bases are a match to TRBD2. Germline-derived CDR1 and CDR2 are MGHRA and YSYEKL. The J segment lost 1 base and the V segment lost 0 bases, leaving 3 bases of the junction unmatched. The CDR3 spans 16 residues. CDR3 residues: CASSQDPAGGSYEQYF. The CDR3 nucleotides read TGCGCCAGCAGCCAAGATCCAGCGGGAGGGTCCTACGAGCAGTACTTC.

The chain joins TRBV2 to TRBJ2-2; the match to TRBD2 covers 13 bases. The CDR3 spans 15 residues. V gave up 5 bases and J gave up 4 bases; unmatched junction bases: 1. CDR1 SNHLY and CDR2 FYNNEI come from the germline V gene. CDR3: CASSRTSGGTGELFF. In DNA, the CDR3 is TGTGCCAGCAGTCGGACTAGCGGGGGCACCGGGGAGCTGTTTTTT.

The V call is TRBV30, the J call TRBJ1-5; D may be TRBD1 (6 bases). Trimming removed 1 base from V and 3 bases from J, with 16 bases in between. The CDR3 totals 16 residues. Germline CDR1 is GTSNPN and CDR2 is SVGIG (reference sequence). CDR3 region: CAWSAISGANNQPQHF. Here the CDR3 DNA reads TGTGCCTGGAGTGCGATCTCGGGGGCCAACAATCAGCCCCAGCATTTT.